A selection of T cell receptor beta chains follows, all from one sample in a study of blood T cell repertoires in COVID-19. Clones were sequenced by immunoSEQ multiplex PCR, and TCRdb holds only the in-frame ones, with some missing. The sample contains under 200,000 clones, about nine tenths of which appear only once. The sequenced material came from peripheral blood. Every receptor here comes from a man younger than 30 with COVID-19, enrolled during active disease. Both conserved end residues are part of each CDR3. Each record gives: clone size, V gene, J gene, D gene, CDR3 DNA, CDR3 protein. The D gene is left open where the match is weak. A row's size may be missing; if present it is once, few, many or a size class.

.,TRBV5-4,TRBJ2-3,TRBD2,TGTGCCAGCAGCCCTAGCGGGAGGGCCGCAGATACGCAGTATTTT,CASSPSGRAADTQYF
.,TRBV20-1,TRBJ1-1,.,TGCAGTGCTAGTAGGGCGGGGGAGCTCAACTCTGAAGCTTTCTTT,CSASRAGELNSEAFF
few,TRBV19,TRBJ2-7,TRBD1,TGTGCCAGTAGTATAGAACTCGACAGGGCCGACGAGCAGTACTTC,CASSIELDRADEQYF
.,TRBV6-5,TRBJ2-7,TRBD1,TGTGCCAGCAGTTACGGGGACAGGGCGGAAGATGAGCAGTACTTC,CASSYGDRAEDEQYF
.,TRBV6-5,TRBJ2-7,.,TGTGCCAGCAGCGGTTGGGGCGAGACTTACGAGCAGTACTTC,CASSGWGETYEQYF
.,TRBV30,TRBJ2-3,TRBD2,TGTGCCTGGGCCGCGGGAGATTTAGCAGATACGCAGTATTTT,CAWAAGDLADTQYF
.,TRBV6-6,TRBJ1-1,TRBD1,TGTGCCAGCAGTATACAGGGGGCGTATGGGGCCGCTTTCTTT,CASSIQGAYGAAFF
.,TRBV27,TRBJ2-7,TRBD1,TGTGCCAGCAGAAGACAGGGACCAAACTACGAGCAGTACTTC,CASRRQGPNYEQYF
.,TRBV28,TRBJ2-7,.,TGTGCCAGCAGTGGGGGGACCTACGAGCAGTACTTC,CASSGGTYEQYF
.,TRBV9,TRBJ1-5,TRBD1,TGTGCCAGCAGCACGGGGGACAGGGGGTACGATCAGCCCCAGCATTTT,CASSTGDRGYDQPQHF
.,TRBV5-6,TRBJ2-7,TRBD1,TGTGCCAGCAGCTTCGGGACAGACTACGAGCAGTACTTC,CASSFGTDYEQYF
.,TRBV5-8,TRBJ2-7,TRBD1,TGTGCCAGCAGCATCCCCGGGACAGGGCCCTACGAGCAGTACTTC,CASSIPGTGPYEQYF
.,TRBV7-9,TRBJ2-2,TRBD2,TGTGCCAGCAGCCCCGGGACTAGCGGGACCGCCGGGGAGCTGTTTTTT,CASSPGTSGTAGELFF
.,TRBV6-6,TRBJ1-5,TRBD1,TGTGCCAGCAGGCAACCCAGGACAGGGGGCAATCAGCCCCAGCATTTT,CASRQPRTGGNQPQHF
.,TRBV13,TRBJ2-4,.,TGTGCCAGCAGCTTAGCAGGTTTCGAAAACATTCAGTACTTC,CASSLAGFENIQYF
.,TRBV7-2,TRBJ2-7,TRBD2,TGTGCCAGCAGCTTAACCCGAGGCGGGAGTGGATTCTCCTACGAGCAGTACTTC,CASSLTRGGSGFSYEQYF
.,TRBV19,TRBJ2-7,.,TGTGCCAGTAGCCCCACCCAGGGTAACGCTGTCGAGCAGTACTTC,CASSPTQGNAVEQYF
.,TRBV14,TRBJ2-7,TRBD2,TGTGCCAGCAGCCAAGCTACAGGACTAGCGGGAGATAGCGAGCAGTACTTC,CASSQATGLAGDSEQYF
.,TRBV29-1,TRBJ2-7,TRBD1,TGCAGCGTTCGGGACAGCTCCTACGAGCAGTACTTC,CSVRDSSYEQYF
.,TRBV7-9,TRBJ2-7,TRBD1,TGTGCCAGCAGCTTAGGCGGGACAGGGCGCGAGCAGTACTTC,CASSLGGTGREQYF
once,TRBV5-1,TRBJ1-2,TRBD1,TGCGCCAGCAGCCAGACAGGGGGTCAAGGCTATGGCTACACCTTC,CASSQTGGQGYGYTF
.,TRBV5-4,TRBJ2-1,TRBD2,TGTGCCAGCAGCCCGGATAGCGGGAGGGACTACAATGAGCAGTTCTTC,CASSPDSGRDYNEQFF
.,TRBV7-8,TRBJ2-2,.,TGTGCCAGCAGCTGGCAGGGAAGCGGGACCGGGGAGCTGTTTTTT,CASSWQGSGTGELFF
.,TRBV24-1,TRBJ2-1,.,TGTGCCACCAGTCTTACTAGAGATTACAATGAGCAGTTCTTC,CATSLTRDYNEQFF
.,TRBV28,TRBJ2-1,TRBD2,TGTGCCAACAGGCCCGCGGGAGGATCTTACAATGAGCAGTTCTTC,CANRPAGGSYNEQFF
.,TRBV19,TRBJ2-6,.,TGTGCCAGTAGTATAAAAGATCCCCGGTTTATCATCTCTGGGGCCAACGTCCTGACTTTC,CASSIKDPRFIISGANVLTF
.,TRBV5-1,TRBJ2-7,TRBD2,TGCGCCAGCAGCCGCGGAACACTGGGACTAGCGGGATCGGAGCAGTACTTC,CASSRGTLGLAGSEQYF
.,TRBV5-1,TRBJ2-1,.,TGCGCCAGCAGCTTGGAGTACAGCGGGCAGAACAATGAGCAGTTCTTC,CASSLEYSGQNNEQFF
.,TRBV3-1/TRBV3-2,TRBJ2-1,TRBD2,TGTGCCAGCAGCCAAGATAGGTCCGGGAGGGCCTACAATGAGCAGTTCTTC,CASSQDRSGRAYNEQFF
once,TRBV7-2,TRBJ2-7,.,TGTGCCAGCAGCTTAAGAACAGGGAAAAACGAGCAGTACTTC,CASSLRTGKNEQYF
.,TRBV30,TRBJ1-2,.,TGTGCCTGGCGGGACTTAGGGGTTTCGCTCCTGGGGTACTATGGCTACACCTTC,CAWRDLGVSLLGYYGYTF
.,TRBV4-3,TRBJ2-1,.,TGCGCCAGCAGCCAAGCTCTAGCTCAAACCTACAATGAGCAGTTCTTC,CASSQALAQTYNEQFF
.,TRBV28,TRBJ2-5,.,TGTGCCAGCAGTTTCAGAACAGGGCTCGAGCAGACCCAGTACTTC,CASSFRTGLEQTQYF
.,TRBV19,TRBJ2-7,.,TGTGCCAGTAGTCCGGGACATCCCGCGAGCTCCTACGAGCAGTACTTC,CASSPGHPASSYEQYF
.,TRBV13,TRBJ1-1,.,TGTGCCAGCAGCCCCCCTAAGGGGGTTACTGAAGCTTTCTTT,CASSPPKGVTEAFF
.,TRBV7-9,TRBJ1-6,TRBD1,TGTGCCAGCACCTCGGACAGGGTTAATTCACCCCTCCACTTT,CASTSDRVNSPLHF
.,TRBV11-2,TRBJ2-7,TRBD1,TGTGCCAGCAGCAAGGGACAGGGAGCCTACGAGCAGTACTTC,CASSKGQGAYEQYF
.,TRBV9,TRBJ1-2,.,TGTGCCAGCAGCTCCCCGGGCCAGGGGAATGGCTACACCTTC,CASSSPGQGNGYTF
.,TRBV7-2,TRBJ2-7,.,TGTGCCAGCAGCTTAAAGCAGGGGAGTCCCTACGAGCAGTACTTC,CASSLKQGSPYEQYF
.,TRBV7-2,TRBJ2-4,.,TGTGCCAGCAGCGTAGGACGGGTGTCAGCCAAAAACATTCAGTACTTC,CASSVGRVSAKNIQYF
.,TRBV7-2,TRBJ2-5,TRBD2,TGTGCCAGCAGCTTGACTAGCGGGAGGAGAGAGACCCAGTACTTC,CASSLTSGRRETQYF
.,TRBV19,TRBJ1-5,TRBD1,TGTGCCAGTAGTAAGTGGACAGGGCTTAACAATCAGCCCCAGCATTTT,CASSKWTGLNNQPQHF
.,TRBV9,TRBJ1-3,TRBD1,TGTGCCAGCAGTCCCGGGACAGCAGGAAACACCATATATTTT,CASSPGTAGNTIYF
.,TRBV28,TRBJ1-5,.,TGTGCCAGCAGTAAAGACAGACTCAATCAGCCCCAGCATTTT,CASSKDRLNQPQHF
.,TRBV4-1,TRBJ2-6,TRBD2,TGCGCCAGCAGCCCCAGGGCGGGAGGGGTAGATGGGGCCAACGTCCTGACTTTC,CASSPRAGGVDGANVLTF
.,TRBV5-1,TRBJ2-5,.,TGCGCCAGCAGCTTGTCTAGAGGCGGCCAAGAGACCCAGTACTTC,CASSLSRGGQETQYF
.,TRBV5-5,TRBJ2-7,.,TGTGCCAGCAGCCAAGACAGCTTTACCTACGAGCAGTACTTC,CASSQDSFTYEQYF
.,TRBV7-2,TRBJ1-5,.,TGTGCCAGCAGCTCGTGGGGCGATCAGCCCCAGCATTTT,CASSSWGDQPQHF
.,TRBV11-2,TRBJ2-2,TRBD1,TGTGCCAGCAGCACCAGGACAGGGTGGAACGGGGAGCTGTTTTTT,CASSTRTGWNGELFF
once,TRBV19,TRBJ2-1,TRBD2,TGTGCCAGTAGTATTCCGGGAGGCTCCTCCTACAATGAGCAGTTCTTC,CASSIPGGSSYNEQFF
.,TRBV5-1,TRBJ2-3,TRBD2,TGCGCCAGCAGCTTGGGGGTGCTAGCGGGAGTCTCTAGCACAGATACGCAGTATTTT,CASSLGVLAGVSSTDTQYF
.,TRBV11-2,TRBJ2-7,.,TGTGCCAGCAGCTGGGTGACTCCCTCCTACGAGCAGTACTTC,CASSWVTPSYEQYF
.,TRBV4-3,TRBJ2-5,.,TGCGCCAGCAGCCAAGAGGGAAGGGCGCCAGGGTGCATCCAAGAGACCCAGTACTTC,CASSQEGRAPGCIQETQYF
.,TRBV30,TRBJ2-7,.,TGTGCCTGGGGTTCCGGGACCTACGAGCAGTACTTC,CAWGSGTYEQYF
.,TRBV5-6,TRBJ2-3,TRBD2,TGTGCCAGCAGCCCGGGACTAGCGGTTAGCACAGATACGCAGTATTTT,CASSPGLAVSTDTQYF
once,TRBV7-9,TRBJ2-7,.,TGTGCCAGCAGCTTAGCAGGGACAACGAGGGGGTACGAGCAGTACTTC,CASSLAGTTRGYEQYF
.,TRBV14,TRBJ2-1,TRBD2,TGTGCCAGCAGCCAAAAACCCTTACTAGCGGGAAGTGAGCAGTTCTTC,CASSQKPLLAGSEQFF
few,TRBV19,TRBJ2-2,TRBD2,TGTGCCAGTAGTATCGGGGGGACCGGGGAGCTGTTTTTT,CASSIGGTGELFF
.,TRBV5-4,TRBJ1-2,TRBD1,TGTGCCAGCAGCCAAATCGGGACAGGGAGGCACTATGGCTACACCTTC,CASSQIGTGRHYGYTF